There are many counts of the clone carrying this T cell receptor beta chain. What it recognizes is unknown. This sample is part of a study of T cells in Graves' hyperthyroidism and ophthalmopathy. The CDR3 is 13 residues long. Germline values: CDR1 ENHRY, CDR2 SYGVKD. The V and J ends lost 6 bases and 0 bases respectively, with 7 bases between them. A patient was excluded if there was uncontrolled infection, other autoimmune disease, pregnancy or lactation. Blood was sampled at initial diagnosis of hyperthyroidism, prior to onset of any ophthalmopathy symptoms. The investigators amplified TCR beta CDR3 regions from RNA transcripts. The HTBI set primed first-round TCR CDR3 RT-PCR. TCRdb independently ran MiXCR on the multiplex PCR reads; one entry per CDR3 protein. In the table there are 250,000 to 300,000 distinct CDR3 sequences, about 14% of which are singletons. Study outcomes and limitations: A 13 V-J model separated ophthalmopathy from stable hyperthyroidism. Blood also carried most thyroid clonotypes expanded above 0.001.

The chain employs TRBV10-3 and TRBJ2-3; no definite D call. Material for sequencing was blood. The source of this sequence is a woman under 40 with Graves' hyperthyroidism that later progressed to Graves' ophthalmopathy. The CDR3 region has the DNA TGTGCCATCAGCGGAACTAGCACAGATACGCAGTATTTT. Translation gives CAISGTSTDTQYF.